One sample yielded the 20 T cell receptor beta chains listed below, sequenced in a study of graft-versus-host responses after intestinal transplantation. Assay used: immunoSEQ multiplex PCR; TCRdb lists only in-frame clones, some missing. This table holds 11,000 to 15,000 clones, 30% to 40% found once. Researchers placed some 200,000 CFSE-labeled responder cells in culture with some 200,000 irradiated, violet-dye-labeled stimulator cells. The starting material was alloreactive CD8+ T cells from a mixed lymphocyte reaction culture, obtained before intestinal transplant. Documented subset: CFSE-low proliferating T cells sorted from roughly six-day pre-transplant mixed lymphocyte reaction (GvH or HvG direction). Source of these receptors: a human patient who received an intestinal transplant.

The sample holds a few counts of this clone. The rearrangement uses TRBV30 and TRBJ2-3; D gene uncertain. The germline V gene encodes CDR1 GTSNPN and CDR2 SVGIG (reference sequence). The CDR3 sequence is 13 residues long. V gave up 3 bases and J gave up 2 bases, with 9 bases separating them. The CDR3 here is CAWSLEPTDTQYF. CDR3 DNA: TGTGCCTGGAGCCTGGAGCCCACAGATACGCAGTATTTT.

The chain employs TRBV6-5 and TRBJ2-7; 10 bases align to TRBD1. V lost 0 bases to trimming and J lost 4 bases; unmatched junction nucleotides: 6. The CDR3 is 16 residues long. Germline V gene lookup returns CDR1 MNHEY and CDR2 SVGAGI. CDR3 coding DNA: TGTGCCAGCAGTTACTCGATAGGACAGGGGGTGTACGAGCAGTACTTC. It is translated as CASSYSIGQGVYEQYF.

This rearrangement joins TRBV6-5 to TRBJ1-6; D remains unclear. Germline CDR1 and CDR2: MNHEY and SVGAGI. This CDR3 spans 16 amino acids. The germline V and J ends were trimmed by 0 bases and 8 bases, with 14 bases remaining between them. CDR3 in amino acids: CASSYSSKRVDSPLHF. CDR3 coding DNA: TGTGCCAGCAGTTACTCGAGTAAGAGGGTTGATTCACCCCTCCACTTT.

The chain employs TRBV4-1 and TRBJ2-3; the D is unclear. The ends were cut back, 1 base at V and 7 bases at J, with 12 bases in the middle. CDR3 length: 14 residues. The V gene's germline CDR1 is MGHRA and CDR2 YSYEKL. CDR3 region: CASSQVSGVHTQYF. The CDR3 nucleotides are TGCGCCAGCAGCCAAGTTTCCGGTGTGCATACGCAGTATTTT.

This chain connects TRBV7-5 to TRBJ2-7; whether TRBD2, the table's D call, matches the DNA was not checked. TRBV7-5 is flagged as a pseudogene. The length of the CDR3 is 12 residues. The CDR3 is CARRCLTYEQYF. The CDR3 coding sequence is TGTGCCAGAAGATGTTTAACCTACGAGCAGTACTTC.

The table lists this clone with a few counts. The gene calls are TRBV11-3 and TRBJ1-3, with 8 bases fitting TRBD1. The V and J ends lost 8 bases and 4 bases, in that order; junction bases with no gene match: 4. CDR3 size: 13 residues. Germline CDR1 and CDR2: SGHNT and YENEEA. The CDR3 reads CASRTGPGNTIYF. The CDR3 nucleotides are TGTGCCAGCCGGACAGGGCCCGGAAACACCATATATTTT.

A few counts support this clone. The CDR3 reads CASSVGDRAYEQYF. The CDR3 DNA reads TGTGCCAGCAGCGTAGGGGACAGGGCCTACGAGCAGTACTTC. The chain joins TRBV9 to TRBJ2-7, with 9 nucleotides matching TRBD1. Germline CDR1 is SGDLS and CDR2 is YYNGEE. This CDR3 contains 14 residues. The V gene end was trimmed by 0 bases and the J gene end by 2 bases; junction bases not matched to a gene: 0.

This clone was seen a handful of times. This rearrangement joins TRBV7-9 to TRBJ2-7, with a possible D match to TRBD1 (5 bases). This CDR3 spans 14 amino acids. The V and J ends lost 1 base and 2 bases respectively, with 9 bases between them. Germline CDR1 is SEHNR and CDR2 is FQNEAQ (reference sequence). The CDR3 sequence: CASSLVDRAYEQYF. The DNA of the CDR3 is TGTGCCAGCAGCTTAGTTGACAGAGCCTACGAGCAGTACTTC.

For the CDR3, the DNA is TGTGCCAGCAGCAATGACAGGGCTACTAGCACAGATACGCAGTATTTT. Protein product: CASSNDRATSTDTQYF. This chain joins TRBV7-6 and TRBJ2-3; 7 bases are a match to TRBD1. V lost 5 bases to trimming and J lost 0 bases; unmatched junction nucleotides: 8. The CDR3 runs to 16 residues. Germline CDR1 and CDR2: SGHVS and FNYEAQ.

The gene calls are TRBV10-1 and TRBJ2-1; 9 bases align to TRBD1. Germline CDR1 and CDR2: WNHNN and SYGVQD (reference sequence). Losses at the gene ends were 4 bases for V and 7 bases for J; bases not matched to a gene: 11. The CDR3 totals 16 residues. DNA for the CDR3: TGCGCCAGCAGTGCGGACAGGGGAATTTTGAGGAATGAGCAGTTCTTC. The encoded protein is CASSADRGILRNEQFF.

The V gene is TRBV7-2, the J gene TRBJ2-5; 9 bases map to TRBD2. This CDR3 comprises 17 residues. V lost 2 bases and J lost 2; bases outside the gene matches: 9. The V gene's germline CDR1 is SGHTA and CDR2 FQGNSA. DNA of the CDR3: TGTGCCAGCAGCTTATGGTTCCTTGCGGGGGGGCAAGAGACCCAGTACTTC. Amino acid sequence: CASSLWFLAGGQETQYF.

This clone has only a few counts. CDR3 nucleotides: TGTGCCAGCAGCGCTGACAGCCCCCGCTCTGGGGCCAACGTCCTGACTTTC. Protein sequence: CASSADSPRSGANVLTF. The chain recombines TRBV13 with TRBJ2-6; possible D gene TRBD1, 5 bases. The CDR3 loop spans 17 amino acids. Looked up from germline, CDR1 is PRHDT and CDR2 is FYEKMQ (reference sequence). The V end lost 5 bases, the J end lost 0 bases, and 14 bases lay between the germline ends. Combining the CDR3 with reference TRBV13 and TRBJ2-6 gives the whole variable domain AAGVIQSPRHLIKEKRETATLKCYPIPRHDTVYWYQQGPGQDPQFLISFYEKMQSDKGSIPDRFSAQQFSDYHSELNMSSLELGDSALYFCASSADSPRSGANVLTFGAGSRLTVL.

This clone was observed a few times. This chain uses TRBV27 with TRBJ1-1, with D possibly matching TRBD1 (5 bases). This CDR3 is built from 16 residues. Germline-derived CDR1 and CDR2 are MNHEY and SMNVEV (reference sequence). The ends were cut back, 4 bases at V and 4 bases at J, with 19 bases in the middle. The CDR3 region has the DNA TGTGCCAGCAGTTCAGTGACTACCCCCGGGGGCACTGAAGCTTTCTTT. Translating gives CASSSVTTPGGTEAFF.

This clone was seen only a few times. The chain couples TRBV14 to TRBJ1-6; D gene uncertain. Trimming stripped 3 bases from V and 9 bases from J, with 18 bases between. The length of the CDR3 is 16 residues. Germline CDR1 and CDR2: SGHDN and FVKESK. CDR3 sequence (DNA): TGTGCCAGCAGCCATGAGCAGCCATATGCGGGTTCACCCCTCCACTTT. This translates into CASSHEQPYAGSPLHF.

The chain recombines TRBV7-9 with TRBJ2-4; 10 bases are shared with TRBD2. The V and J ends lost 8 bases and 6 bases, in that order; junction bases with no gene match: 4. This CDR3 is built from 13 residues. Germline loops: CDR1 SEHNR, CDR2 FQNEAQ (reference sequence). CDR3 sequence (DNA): TGTGCCAGCGCAGCGGGGGGGATAAACATTCAGTACTTC. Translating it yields CASAAGGINIQYF.

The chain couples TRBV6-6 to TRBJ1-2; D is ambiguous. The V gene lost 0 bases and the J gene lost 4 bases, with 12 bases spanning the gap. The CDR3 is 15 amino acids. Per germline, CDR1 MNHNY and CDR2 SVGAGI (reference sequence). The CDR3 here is CASSYSSGIGYGYTF. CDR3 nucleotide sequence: TGTGCCAGCAGTTACTCGTCCGGGATCGGCTATGGCTACACCTTC.

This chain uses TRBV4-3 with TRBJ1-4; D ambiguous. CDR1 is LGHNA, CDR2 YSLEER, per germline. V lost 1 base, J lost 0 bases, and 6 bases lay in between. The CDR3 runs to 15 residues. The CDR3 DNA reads TGCGCCAGCAGCCAAGTGGGAGCAACTAATGAAAAACTGTTTTTT. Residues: CASSQVGATNEKLFF.

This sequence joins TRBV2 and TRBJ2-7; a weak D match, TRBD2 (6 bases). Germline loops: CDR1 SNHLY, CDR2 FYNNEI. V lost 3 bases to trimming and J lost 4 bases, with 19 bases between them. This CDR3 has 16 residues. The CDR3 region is CASSDGGTQNRYEQYF. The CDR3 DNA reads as TGTGCCAGCAGTGATGGGGGGACTCAAAACAGGTACGAGCAGTACTTC.

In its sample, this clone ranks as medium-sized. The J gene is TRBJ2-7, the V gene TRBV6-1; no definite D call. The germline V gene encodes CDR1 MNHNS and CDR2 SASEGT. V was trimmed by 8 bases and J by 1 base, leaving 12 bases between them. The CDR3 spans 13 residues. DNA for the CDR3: TGTGCCAGCGAGGCCGATAGGTCCTACGAGCAGTACTTC. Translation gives CASEADRSYEQYF.

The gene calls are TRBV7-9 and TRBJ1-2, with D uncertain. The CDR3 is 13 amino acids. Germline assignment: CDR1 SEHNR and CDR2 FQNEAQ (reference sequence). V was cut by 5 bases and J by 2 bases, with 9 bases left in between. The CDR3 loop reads CASSQGGNYGYTF. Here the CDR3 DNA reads TGTGCCAGCAGCCAAGGAGGGAACTATGGCTACACCTTC. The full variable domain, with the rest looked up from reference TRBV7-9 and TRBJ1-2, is DTGVSQNPRHKITKRGQNVTFRCDPISEHNRLYWYRQTLGQGPEFLTYFQNEAQLEKSRLLSDRFSAERPKGSFSTLEIQRTEQGDSAMYLCASSQGGNYGYTFGSGTRLTVV.